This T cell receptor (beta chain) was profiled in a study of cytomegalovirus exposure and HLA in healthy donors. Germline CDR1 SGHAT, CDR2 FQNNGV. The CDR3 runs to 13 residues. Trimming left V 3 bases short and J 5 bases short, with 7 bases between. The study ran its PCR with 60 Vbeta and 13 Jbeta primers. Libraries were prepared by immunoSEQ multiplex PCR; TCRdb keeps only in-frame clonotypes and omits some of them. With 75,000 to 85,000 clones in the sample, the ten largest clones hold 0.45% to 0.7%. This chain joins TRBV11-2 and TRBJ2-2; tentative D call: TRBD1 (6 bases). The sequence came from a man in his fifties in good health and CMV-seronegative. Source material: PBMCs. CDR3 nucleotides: TGTGCCAGCAGCTTTACAGGGACCGGGGAGCTGTTTTTT. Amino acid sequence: CASSFTGTGELFF.